This TCR beta chain was identified in a study of blood T cells in healthy people across ages. Turning to this clonotype: Its antigen remains unknown.

Study-level points and caveats: The fall in TCR beta diversity per million T cells was roughly linear with age. Donors of long life had a larger count of naive CD4+ cells and greater diversity than aged donors.

Germline V lookup: CDR1 WNHNN, CDR2 SYGVQD (reference sequence). CDR3 length: 14 residues. The authors ran a second PCR of roughly 6 to 12 cycles using a sample-barcoded 5' primer and a J-beta primer mix. Each cDNA was tagged by a template-switch adaptor containing 12 random nucleotides. TCRdb re-analysed the 5' RACE reads in MiXCR, keeping a single row per CDR3 protein. The sample includes over 1,200,000 distinct CDR3 sequences, approximately 63% seen only once; the top ten take about 6.3%. The V call is TRBV10-1, the J call TRBJ2-5, with a possible D match to TRBD1 (7 bases). The J call may be in error: the DNA end matches TRBJ2-7 better. This clonotype was sampled from a man aged 18 to 30 in good health. The source material was blood. The CDR3 coding sequence is TGCGCCAGCAGGGGCGGACAGGAGGGGTACGAGCAGTACTTC. Translating gives CASRGGQEGYEQYF.